The 15 T cell receptor beta chains below all came from one sample that was sequenced in a study of blood T cell repertoires in COVID-19. The method was immunoSEQ multiplex PCR; TCRdb's version includes in-frame clones alone and lacks a portion of them. The table includes roughly 59,000 clones, around 82% detected once. Sequencing was carried out using peripheral blood. Receptors were obtained from a human donor in a cohort sampled during active COVID-19.

The V and J genes are TRBV24-1 and TRBJ2-3; TRBD1 aligns across 12 bases. The CDR3 runs to 18 residues. The ends lost 3 bases at V and 2 bases at J; junction bases unmatched: 8. Germline CDR1 is KGHDR and CDR2 is SFDVKD. CDR3 sequence reads: CATSDTRDRGRNTDTQYF. The DNA of the CDR3 is TGTGCCACCAGTGATACTAGGGACAGGGGGCGAAACACAGATACGCAGTATTTT.

The gene calls are TRBV7-9 and TRBJ2-3; TRBD2 agrees at 14 bases. There are 14 residues in the CDR3. The germline gives CDR1 SEHNR, CDR2 FQNEAQ (reference sequence). The V gene end was trimmed by 4 bases and the J gene end by 8 bases; junction bases not matched to a gene: 2. CDR3 in amino acids: CASSSGTSGGTQYF. The DNA of the CDR3 is TGTGCCAGCAGCTCCGGGACTAGCGGGGGTACGCAGTATTTT.

The rearrangement links TRBV6-5 to TRBJ1-3; perhaps TRBD1 as D (5 bases). In germline, CDR1 is MNHEY, CDR2 SVGAGI. The CDR3 spans 14 residues. V lost 9 bases and J lost 3, with 15 bases in between. CDR3 bases: TGTGCCAGTAGGATCGGGGGTGGTGGAAACACCATATATTTT. Translated, it gives CASRIGGGGNTIYF.

V and J are TRBV4-1 and TRBJ1-5, with no clear D. Trimming stripped 4 bases from V and 4 bases from J, with 11 bases between. This CDR3 contains 14 residues. CDR1 is MGHRA and CDR2 is YSYEKL in the germline V gene. The CDR3 region has the DNA TGCGCCAGCAGCCGCTCGGGAGGGAATCAGCCCCAGCATTTT. It specifies CASSRSGGNQPQHF.

The genes are TRBV6-5 and TRBJ1-6; D ambiguous. Between the trimmed V and J ends, which lost 0 bases and 9 bases, there was a span of 9 bases. The germline gives CDR1 MNHEY, CDR2 SVGAGI. CDR3 size: 14 residues. CDR3 bases: TGTGCCAGCAGTTACTCCCAAGAGGGTTCACCCCTCCACTTT. This translates into CASSYSQEGSPLHF.

The rearrangement links TRBV6-5 to TRBJ1-3, with 7 bases identical to TRBD1. The ends lost 2 bases at V and 4 bases at J; junction bases unmatched: 2. The CDR3 covers 14 residues. CDR1 MNHEY and CDR2 SVGAGI come from the germline V gene. The DNA of the CDR3 is TGTGCCAGCAGTTACGGGACAGTCGGAAACACCATATATTTT. Translated: CASSYGTVGNTIYF.

The genes are TRBV14 and TRBJ1-2, with 7 bases that match TRBD1. V lost 4 bases and J lost 7; bases outside the gene matches: 9. CDR3 length: 14 amino acids. Germline V lookup: CDR1 SGHDN, CDR2 FVKESK. The CDR3 region has the DNA TGTGCCAGCAGCCCGTGGACAGGCACTCTTGGCTACACCTTC. As protein: CASSPWTGTLGYTF.

In its sample, this clone was seen a few times. The chain combines TRBV2 with TRBJ2-3; 13 bases fit TRBD2. The CDR3 runs 14 residues. Germline V CDR1 and CDR2: SNHLY, FYNNEI. The V and J ends lost 5 bases and 6 bases, in that order; junction bases with no gene match: 2. CDR3: CASSTSGGADTQYF. The CDR3 DNA reads TGTGCCAGCAGTACTAGCGGGGGGGCTGATACGCAGTATTTT.

V gene TRBV3-1 (or the pseudogene TRBV3-2) combines with J gene TRBJ1-2, with TRBD1 matching 7 bases. CDR3 length: 13 amino acids. CDR1 and CDR2 from the germline V gene are LGHDT and YNNKEL (reference sequence). The trim removed 0 bases at V and 9 bases at J, leaving 4 bases unmatched. CDR3 nucleotides: TGTGCCAGCAGCCAAGAGACAGGGTTGAGCTACACCTTC. Translation: CASSQETGLSYTF.

This clone came up many times. This CDR3 is CASSFGGRSSGANVLTF. For the CDR3, the DNA is TGTGCCAGCAGCTTCGGGGGACGGAGCTCTGGGGCCAACGTCCTGACTTTC. This rearrangement joins TRBV5-4 to TRBJ2-6; maybe TRBD2 (6 bases). The CDR3 covers 17 residues. Between the trimmed V and J ends, which lost 2 bases and 0 bases, there was a span of 12 bases. The germline V gene has CDR1 SGHNT and CDR2 YYREEE (reference sequence). The full variable domain, its missing parts supplied by reference TRBV5-4 and TRBJ2-6, is ETGVTQSPTHLIKTRGQQVTLRCSSQSGHNTVSWYQQALGQGPQFIFQYYREEENGRGNFPPRFSGLQFPNYSSELNVNALELDDSALYLCASSFGGRSSGANVLTFGAGSRLTVL.

V usage is TRBV2 and J usage is TRBJ2-3; TRBD2 matches at 9 bases. V trimming: 5 bases; J trimming: 5 bases; junction bases outside the gene matches: 8. CDR3 length: 15 residues. The germline gives CDR1 SNHLY, CDR2 FYNNEI. CDR3: CASSPFAGGVDTQYF. The CDR3 nucleotides are TGTGCCAGCAGTCCCTTTGCGGGAGGGGTAGATACGCAGTATTTT.

V usage is TRBV3-1 (or the pseudogene TRBV3-2) and J usage is TRBJ1-5; possible D gene TRBD1, 6 bases. The CDR3 is 18 residues long. V was trimmed by 0 bases and J by 2 bases, leaving 17 bases between them. Germline CDR1 LGHDT, CDR2 YNNKEL (reference sequence). CDR3 protein: CASSQDGQGIRGNQPQHF. The DNA for the CDR3 is TGTGCCAGCAGCCAAGATGGTCAGGGGATTCGGGGCAATCAGCCCCAGCATTTT.

The genes are TRBV19 and TRBJ1-4, with D unresolved. The germline gives CDR1 LNHDA, CDR2 SQIVND (reference sequence). The CDR3 is 16 residues long. V lost 4 bases and J lost 1, with 13 bases in between. The chain's CDR3 is CASSKANWRTNEKLFF. CDR3 DNA sequence: TGTGCCAGTAGTAAGGCAAACTGGAGAACTAATGAAAAACTGTTTTTT.

The rearrangement links TRBV24-1 to TRBJ1-5; D might be TRBD1 (5 bases). The CDR3 runs to 14 residues. CDR1 is KGHDR, CDR2 SFDVKD, per germline. With 4 bases removed from V and 5 bases from J, the gap between germline ends came to 11 bases. The CDR3 DNA reads TGTGCCACCAGTGAAGGGGACTCGGATCAGCCCCAGCATTTT. This encodes CATSEGDSDQPQHF.

Here the CDR3 DNA reads TGTGCCAGCAGCTTAGGAACAGGGGTGAACACTGAAGCTTTCTTT. It yields the protein CASSLGTGVNTEAFF. The rearrangement joins TRBV7-3 to TRBJ1-1; 7 nucleotides match TRBD1. V dropped 2 bases and J dropped 0; count of bases not matched to a gene: 3. Germline CDR1 SGHTA, CDR2 FQGTGA. The CDR3 is 15 amino acids.